This is a list of T cell receptor beta chains from one sample in a study of blood T cells in healthy people across ages. Using its own MiXCR run on the 5' RACE reads, TCRdb lists one record per CDR3 protein. The sample lists about 640,000 distinct CDR3 sequences, approximately 50% occurring once. The sequencing sample was made of blood. The receptors here all came from a man aged 55 to 70 in good health. Each CDR3 is given with its conserved first and last residue. D genes are given only for firm matches. Some rows mark clone size as missing; the rest say once, few, many or name a class of expanded clone.

J	V	D	size	DNA	CDR3
TRBJ2-5	TRBV6-1	TRBD1	-	TGTGCCAGCAGGGATACGGGACAGCCAAAAGAGACCCAGTACTTC	CASRDTGQPKETQYF
TRBJ2-5	TRBV6-1	-	-	TGTGCCAGCAGCGACCTTTCAGGGGAGGGAGAGACCCAGTACTTC	CASSDLSGEGETQYF
TRBJ2-4	TRBV6-2/TRBV6-3	TRBD1	-	TGTGCCAGCAGCTCCACAGGGGGGAGCATTCAGTACTTC	CASSSTGGSIQYF
TRBJ2-5	TRBV7-8	-	-	TGTGCCAGCAGCTTAGACCGGGGCTCGAAAGAGACCCAGTACTTC	CASSLDRGSKETQYF
TRBJ1-1	TRBV11-2	-	-	TGTGCCAGCAGCTTAGGGGGCGACACTTCTGAAGCTTTCTTT	CASSLGGDTSEAFF
TRBJ2-4	TRBV28	-	-	TGTGCCAGCAGTTTGGTACAGGGCGACAAAAACATTCAGTACTTC	CASSLVQGDKNIQYF
TRBJ1-1	TRBV18	-	-	TGTGCCAGCTCACCACCGTTCAGAAACACTGAAGCTTTCTTT	CASSPPFRNTEAFF
TRBJ2-1	TRBV12-3/TRBV12-4	-	once	TGTGCCAGCACCCTCGCAAATGAGCAGTTCTTC	CASTLANEQFF
TRBJ1-1	TRBV20-1	-	-	TGCAGTGCTAGGGGCGGGATCGAGAACACTGAAGCTTTCTTT	CSARGGIENTEAFF
TRBJ2-3	TRBV20-1	-	-	TGCAGTGCTAGAGAGGGGTCGGCTCGCGATACGCAGTATTTT	CSAREGSARDTQYF
TRBJ2-1	TRBV6-1	-	-	TGTGCCAGCAGTCCGCGGGGGCGCGCAAAAACTGGCTACAATGAGCAGTTCTTC	CASSPRGRAKTGYNEQFF
TRBJ2-7	TRBV20-1	TRBD1	once	TGCAGTGCTAGAGATCTGGACAGGGCAGACGAGCAGTACTTC	CSARDLDRADEQYF
TRBJ2-2	TRBV6-5	TRBD1	once	TGTGCCAGCAGTTACTTCGGGACAGGGTTGAACACCGGGGAGCTGTTTTTT	CASSYFGTGLNTGELFF
TRBJ1-5	TRBV7-9	-	-	TGTGCCAGCAGCTTAGAGGGGGTTCAGCCCCAGCATTTT	CASSLEGVQPQHF
TRBJ2-5	TRBV6-5	-	-	TGTGCCAGCAGTTATGCCGGCAGCGCCCAAGAGACCCAGTACTTC	CASSYAGSAQETQYF
TRBJ2-1	TRBV7-2	-	-	TGTGCCAGCAGACAGACTTACAATGAGCAGTTCTTC	CASRQTYNEQFF
TRBJ2-7	TRBV4-1	TRBD1	-	TGCGCCAGCGGGTATGGGGACAGCTCCTACGAGCAGTACTTC	CASGYGDSSYEQYF
TRBJ2-4	TRBV11-2	TRBD1	-	TGTGCCAGCAGCTTAGCAGGACAGGAGCAGTACTTC	CASSLAGQEQYF
TRBJ1-2	TRBV18	-	-	TGTGCCAGCTCACCACGGGACGGGGGCTTCGTCTATGGCTACACCTTC	CASSPRDGGFVYGYTF
TRBJ2-6	TRBV20-1	-	-	TGCAGTGCTATCCAGGGATCTGGGGCCAACGTCCTGACTTTC	CSAIQGSGANVLTF
TRBJ2-2	TRBV5-1	TRBD2	-	TGCGCCAGCAGCTTGCTGCGGGGGGGAAACACCGGGGAGCTGTTTTTT	CASSLLRGGNTGELFF
TRBJ2-1	TRBV5-6	TRBD2	once	TGTGCCAGCAGCCCCCGCCTTGCGGGGGGTTTGTTCTTC	CASSPRLAGGLFF
TRBJ2-1	TRBV6-6	-	-	TGTGCCAGCAGAACCGAGGGGGGTGAGCAGTTCTTC	CASRTEGGEQFF
TRBJ1-4	TRBV18	-	-	TGTGCCAGCTCACCAGGTGGGGGGCGAGAAAAACTGTTTTTT	CASSPGGGREKLFF
TRBJ1-1	TRBV11-2	TRBD1	-	TGTGCCAGCAGCTCCCGTCGACAGGGGAACACTGAAGCTTTCTTT	CASSSRRQGNTEAFF
TRBJ2-1	TRBV20-1	-	few	TGCAGTGCTAGTCCAACCGGACGCGAGCAGTTCTTC	CSASPTGREQFF
TRBJ2-1	TRBV6-6	-	-	TGTGCCAGCACCCGAGGTCAGTACGCGGCTGAGCAGTTCTTC	CASTRGQYAAEQFF
TRBJ1-1	TRBV5-1	TRBD1	once	TGCGCCAGCAGCCCCCAGACAGGGGGAACTGAAGCTTTCTTT	CASSPQTGGTEAFF
TRBJ2-2	TRBV12-3/TRBV12-4	-	-	TGTGCCAGCAGTTATGGGGCGACACTCACCGGGGAGCTGTTTTTT	CASSYGATLTGELFF
TRBJ2-1	TRBV28	TRBD1	-	TGTGCCAGCAGTCCACAGACAGGGGGAGTCTACAATGAGCAGTTCTTC	CASSPQTGGVYNEQFF
TRBJ2-1	TRBV4-3	-	-	TGCGCCAGCAGCCAAGATCGGCCTAGCGCTGGCAATGAGCAGTTCTTC	CASSQDRPSAGNEQFF
TRBJ2-1	TRBV20-1	TRBD2	-	TGCAGTGCCACGACTAGCATTAAGGCCTACAATGAGCAGTTCTTC	CSATTSIKAYNEQFF
TRBJ2-2	TRBV5-1	-	-	TGCGCCAGCAGCTTGATCGACAAAGGAACCGGGGAGCTGTTTTTT	CASSLIDKGTGELFF
TRBJ2-3	TRBV12-3/TRBV12-4	TRBD2	-	TGTGCCAGCAGGACGACTAGCGGGGGGGCAGATACGCAGTATTTT	CASRTTSGGADTQYF
TRBJ1-4	TRBV11-2	TRBD1	few	TGTGCCAGCAGGCGACAGGGCGCGGCTAATGAAAAACTGTTTTTT	CASRRQGAANEKLFF
TRBJ2-5	TRBV5-6	TRBD2	few	TGTGCCAGCAGCAAAGACGGGACTATCTACCAAGAGACCCAGTACTTC	CASSKDGTIYQETQYF
TRBJ1-5	TRBV6-5	-	-	TGTGCCAGCAGGGGGACAAGGGGGGGCAGCAATCAGCCCCAGCATTTT	CASRGTRGGSNQPQHF
TRBJ1-1	TRBV6-1	-	-	TGTGCCAGCAGGAAGGGGCCGAACACTGAAGCTTTCTTT	CASRKGPNTEAFF
TRBJ1-2	TRBV29-1	-	-	TGCAGCGGAAAGACCCCTGGGGCTAACTATGGTTACACCTTC	CSGKTPGANYGYTF
TRBJ2-7	TRBV20-1	-	few	TGCAGTGCTGAAGGGGGGGGGTACGAGCAGTACTTC	CSAEGGGYEQYF
TRBJ2-5	TRBV4-2	-	few	TGTGCCAGCAGCCAAGAATGGCGGGGAGAGGAAAAGACCCAGTACTTC	CASSQEWRGEEKTQYF
TRBJ2-5	TRBV6-6	TRBD2	few	TGTGCCAGCAGTTATTCCCAGCGGGGGGCCGGAGAGACCCAGTACTTC	CASSYSQRGAGETQYF
TRBJ2-1	TRBV7-2	-	few	TGTGCCAGCAGCTTAATGACGTTTGAGCAGTTCTTC	CASSLMTFEQFF
TRBJ1-1	TRBV7-9	-	-	TGTGCCAGCAGCTTCGACACTCAGAACACTGAAGCTTTCTTT	CASSFDTQNTEAFF